The 16 T cell receptor beta chains below were found in one sample sequenced in a study of cytomegalovirus exposure and HLA in healthy donors. PCR primers comprised 60 Vbeta and 13 Jbeta primers. Profiled with immunoSEQ multiplex PCR; TCRdb holds only in-frame clones, not every one. The repertoire has about 120,000 clones, 83% of them found once; the top ten carry about 3.5%. The sample was PBMCs. These receptors were taken from a woman aged 40 to 50 in good health and CMV-seropositive.

V usage is TRBV18 and J usage is TRBJ2-2, with D possibly being TRBD2 (6 bases). V lost 2 bases to trimming and J lost 1 base, with 14 bases between them. Germline V lookup: CDR1 KGHSH, CDR2 LQKENI. This CDR3 has 17 amino acids. CDR3 DNA: TGTGCCAGCTCACCAGGAGTGGGGGGATTGAACACCGGGGAGCTGTTTTTT. Its protein product is CASSPGVGGLNTGELFF.

This clone occurred once. The chain combines TRBV10-3 with TRBJ2-7, with 7 bases fitting TRBD1. The V segment lost 4 bases and the J segment 4 bases; nucleotides outside the gene matches: 7. The CDR3 consists of 14 residues. Germline loops: CDR1 ENHRY, CDR2 SYGVKD. The CDR3 spells CAISADRVGYEQYF. The CDR3 DNA reads as TGTGCCATCAGTGCAGACAGGGTTGGTTACGAGCAGTACTTC.

This sequence joins TRBV7-9 and TRBJ1-1, with D perhaps matching TRBD1 (5 bases). The CDR3 has 15 residues. Germline CDR1 is SEHNR and CDR2 is FQNEAQ (reference sequence). Trimming removed 3 bases from V and 0 bases from J, with 11 bases in between. The CDR3 loop is CASSFEGVVNTEAFF. As DNA, the CDR3 is TGTGCCAGCAGCTTTGAAGGGGTTGTGAACACTGAAGCTTTCTTT.

This chain connects TRBV7-9 to TRBJ2-2; 8 nucleotides agree with TRBD1. The CDR3 sequence is 15 residues long. Germline CDR1 and CDR2: SEHNR and FQNEAQ (reference sequence). V trimming: 1 base; J trimming: 7 bases; junction bases outside the gene matches: 5. CDR3 nucleotides: TGTGCCAGCAGCTTAGGTTCGGGACAGGACGGGGAGCTGTTTTTT. It encodes CASSLGSGQDGELFF.

The rearrangement links TRBV18 to TRBJ2-6; a weak D match, TRBD1 (6 bases). This CDR3 is 15 amino acids long. Germline V gene data show CDR1 as KGHSH and CDR2 as LQKENI. With 3 bases removed from V and 2 bases from J, the gap between germline ends came to 8 bases. The CDR3: CASSPRTAGANVLTF. Written as DNA, the CDR3 is TGTGCCAGCTCACCTCGGACAGCTGGGGCCAACGTCCTGACTTTC.

The chain couples TRBV4-2 to TRBJ2-7; D possibly corresponds to TRBD1 (5 bases). This CDR3 contains 15 residues. Germline assignment: CDR1 LGHNA and CDR2 YNFKEQ. Trimming cost V 0 bases and J 6 bases, with 15 bases left between them. The CDR3 coding sequence is TGTGCCAGCAGCCAAGAATGGGAAGGGGCCCGCGAGCAGTACTTC. Amino acid sequence: CASSQEWEGAREQYF.

The chain combines TRBV29-1 with TRBJ1-2, with D unclear. This CDR3 region has 8 residues. Germline V gives CDR1 SQVTM, CDR2 ANQGSEA. The V end lost 8 bases, the J end lost 7 bases, and 5 bases lay between the germline ends. Here the CDR3 DNA reads TGCAGCCCGGGTGGCTACACCTTC. Translating it yields CSPGGYTF.

The J gene is TRBJ1-6, the V gene TRBV10-2, with D maybe TRBD1 (6 bases). The CDR3 spans 13 residues. The germline V gene encodes CDR1 WSHSY and CDR2 SAAADI. The ends were cut back, 4 bases at V and 8 bases at J, with 9 bases in the middle. This CDR3 is CASSVNRDSPLHF. DNA of the CDR3: TGCGCCAGCAGTGTAAACAGGGATTCACCCCTCCACTTT.

V gene TRBV2 combines with J gene TRBJ1-4; D not certain. This CDR3 is 12 amino acids long. V was clipped by 8 bases and J by 7 bases, with 11 bases between them. The germline CDR1 and CDR2 sequences are SNHLY and FYNNEI. The CDR3 sequence: CASAKYGEKLFF. DNA for the CDR3: TGTGCCAGCGCCAAATACGGTGAAAAACTGTTTTTT.

The V gene is TRBV2, the J gene TRBJ1-2, with D hard to call. Germline assignment: CDR1 SNHLY and CDR2 FYNNEI. V lost 6 bases, J lost 7 bases, and 15 bases lay in between. CDR3 size: 13 residues. DNA of the CDR3: TGTGCCAGCAGCCCGTCCTCGGGGATTGGCTACACCTTC. Translation gives CASSPSSGIGYTF.

V usage is TRBV7-9 and J usage is TRBJ1-2; possibly TRBD1 for D (6 bases). This CDR3 comprises 15 residues. Looked up from germline, CDR1 is SEHNR and CDR2 is FQNEAQ (reference sequence). V gave up 0 bases and J gave up 4 bases, with 12 bases separating them. The CDR3 sequence is CASSLALDRSYGYTF. The DNA for the CDR3 is TGTGCCAGCAGCTTAGCGCTCGACAGGTCCTATGGCTACACCTTC. The whole variable domain, filled in from reference TRBV7-9 and TRBJ1-2, reads DTGVSQNPRHKITKRGQNVTFRCDPISEHNRLYWYRQTLGQGPEFLTYFQNEAQLEKSRLLSDRFSAERPKGSFSTLEIQRTEQGDSAMYLCASSLALDRSYGYTFGSGTRLTVV.

J is TRBJ1-5 and V is TRBV28; 10 nucleotides align to TRBD1. CDR3 length: 15 residues. Germline lookup yields CDR1 MDHEN and CDR2 SYDVKM. Trimming at V came to 3 bases and at J to 4 bases, leaving 3 bases not matched to a gene. The CDR3 is CASSFGDRGNQPQHF. The CDR3, as DNA: TGTGCCAGCAGTTTTGGGGACAGGGGTAATCAGCCCCAGCATTTT.

The genes are TRBV5-1 and TRBJ2-3, with 15 positions matching TRBD2. After removal of 2 bases from V and 6 bases from J, the junction contained 7 bases not matched to a gene. CDR1 is SGHRS, CDR2 YFSETQ, per germline. This CDR3 has 17 residues. DNA for the CDR3: TGCGCCAGCAGCTTTAGCGGACTAGCGGGAGGGATGGATACGCAGTATTTT. The encoded protein is CASSFSGLAGGMDTQYF. The full variable domain, completed using reference TRBV5-1 and TRBJ2-3, is KAGVTQTPRYLIKTRGQQVTLSCSPISGHRSVSWYQQTPGQGLQFLFEYFSETQRNKGNFPGRFSGRQFSNSRSEMNVSTLELGDSALYLCASSFSGLAGGMDTQYFGPGTRLTVL.

The chain is built from TRBV6-5 and TRBJ2-7; possibly TRBD1 for D (5 bases). The V end lost 2 bases, the J end lost 2 bases, and 13 bases lay between the germline ends. The CDR3 runs to 15 residues. Germline CDR1 reads MNHEY; CDR2 reads SVGAGI. DNA for the CDR3: TGTGCCAGCAGTTACACAGGCCACCAAGCCTACGAGCAGTACTTC. Translating gives CASSYTGHQAYEQYF.

The table lists this clone with a count of one. The genes are TRBV5-1 and TRBJ2-5; TRBD1 is a possible D gene (6 bases). V lost 0 bases and J 5 bases, leaving 11 bases between the germline ends. The CDR3 has 14 residues. CDR1 and CDR2 (germline): SGHRS, YFSETQ. The CDR3 protein is CASSLGTETETQYF. The CDR3 DNA follows: TGCGCCAGCAGCTTGGGGACAGAAACCGAGACCCAGTACTTC.

This clone has only one observation. The gene calls are TRBV19 and TRBJ2-1, with 7 bases that match TRBD1. V was pared by 7 bases and J by 6 bases, with 9 bases of the junction left unmatched. The CDR3 runs to 14 residues. Per the germline V gene, CDR1 is LNHDA and CDR2 is SQIVND (reference sequence). As DNA, the CDR3 is TGTGCCAGTATGGTCGGGACAGAGAGCAATGAGCAGTTCTTC. Translation: CASMVGTESNEQFF.